This T cell receptor (beta chain) was documented in a study of T-cell memory formation after mild COVID-19. About the research overall: Largely donor-specific sequence clusters came from two donors. General study findings and limits: Most CD4+ clones that shrank were in CM and EM, while CD8+ ones turned up in EMRA. Day 15 to 85 contractors were CD4/CD8 balanced; later expanders leaned CD4+.

Remarks on this clonotype: As yet, its antigen is unknown.

MiXCR was run by TCRdb on the 5' RACE reads, yielding one entry per CDR3 protein. The sample consists of approximately 260,000 distinct CDR3 sequences, roughly 17% of them appearing once. V gave up 3 bases and J gave up 3 bases; unmatched junction bases: 5. The CDR3 is made up of 15 amino acids. Germline CDR1 is SGHVS and CDR2 is FQNEAQ. V is TRBV7-8 and J is TRBJ2-1; 7 nucleotides line up with TRBD1. This TCR came from a man in his late teens or twenties who had mild COVID-19 (a few samples of this study predate the infection). Cell type and time point are not known. The sequencing sample was made of PBMCs or a T cell subset sorted from them (not recorded which). Written as DNA, the CDR3 is TGTGCCAGCAGCTTGACAGGGAAGATCTACAATGAGCAGTTCTTC. Translating it yields CASSLTGKIYNEQFF.